The text below deals with one T cell receptor (beta chain). The data were obtained in a study of shared clonotypes between healthy human individuals. The study separated CD4+ cells into CD45RA+ naive and CD45RA-negative memory subsets. J was trimmed by 0 bases and V by 6 bases; bases with no gene match: 8. Germline-derived CDR1 and CDR2 are GTSNPN and SVGIG (reference sequence). The CDR3 is made up of 14 amino acids. Sequenced by immunoSEQ multiplex PCR; TCRdb stores in-frame clones only, minus some. The sample consists of roughly 1,000,000 clones, 70% to 80% of them appearing once. The receptor was derived from a man aged 18-30 years in good health. Some clones in this sample may be carry-over from other donors' samples. The genes are TRBV30 and TRBJ2-7; 7 bases line up with TRBD1. Sequenced: memory CD4+ T cells from PBMCs. Subset specified: CD45RA-negative fraction. Written as DNA, the CDR3 is TGTGCCTGCACCGACAGGGCGAGCTCCTACGAGCAGTACTTC. This sequence encodes CACTDRASSYEQYF.